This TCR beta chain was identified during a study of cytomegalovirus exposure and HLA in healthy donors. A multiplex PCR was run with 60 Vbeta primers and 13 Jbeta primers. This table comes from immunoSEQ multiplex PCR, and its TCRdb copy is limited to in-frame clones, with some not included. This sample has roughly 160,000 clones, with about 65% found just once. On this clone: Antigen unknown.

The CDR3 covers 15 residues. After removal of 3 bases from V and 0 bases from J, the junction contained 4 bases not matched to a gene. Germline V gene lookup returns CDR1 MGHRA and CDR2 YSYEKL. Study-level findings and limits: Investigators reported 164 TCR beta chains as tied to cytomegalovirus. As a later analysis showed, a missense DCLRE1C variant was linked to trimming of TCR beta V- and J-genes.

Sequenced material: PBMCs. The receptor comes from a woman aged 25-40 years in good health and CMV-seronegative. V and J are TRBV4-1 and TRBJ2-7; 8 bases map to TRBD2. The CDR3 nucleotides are TGCGCCAGCAGCCACCTTAGCGGGGCCTCCTACGAGCAGTACTTC. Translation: CASSHLSGASYEQYF.